The sequence of this T cell receptor beta chain was determined in a study of Tregs in tolerant kidney transplant recipients. Study at large: Antibodies separated recipient from donor cells. General study points: Biological reproducibility was not directly addressed in this study. Activated donor B cell expansion appeared to reveal the most relevant donor-specific TCRbeta repertoire.

The V end lost 7 bases, the J end lost 5 bases, and 18 bases lay between the germline ends. The CDR3 covers 14 residues. Germline values: CDR1 SNHLY, CDR2 FYNNEI. For this clone: Its specificity is unknown.

TCRdb's copy holds only in-frame clones and misses some; the assay was immunoSEQ multiplex PCR. The repertoire has roughly 40,000 clones, nearly 97% of them found once; the top ten carry 0.37%. This chain joins TRBV2 and TRBJ2-7, with D possibly matching TRBD1 (5 bases). The sample was Tregs from blood cultured with allogeneic cells. The source of this sequence is a human donor in good health. The CDR3 DNA is TGTGCCAGCACCGAACGGGCAGGGTATAACGAGCAGTACTTC. Amino acid sequence: CASTERAGYNEQYF. The whole variable domain, filled in from reference TRBV2 and TRBJ2-7, reads EPEVTQTPSHQVTQMGQEVILRCVPISNHLYFYWYRQILGQKVEFLVSFYNNEISEKSEIFDDQFSVERPDGSNFTLKIRSTKLEDSAMYFCASTERAGYNEQYFGPGTRLTVT.